These T cell receptor beta chains were read from a single sample in a study of cytotoxic CD8 clonotypes in ibrutinib-treated CLL. Sequencing was performed with immunoSEQ multiplex PCR; in TCRdb, only in-frame clones are kept and a portion is missing. The data show about 130,000 clones, around 84% seen once. The sequences come from PBMCs, collected after 24 months of ibrutinib treatment. The receptors were gathered from a human donor with chronic lymphocytic leukemia. Each CDR3 is given with its conserved first and last residue. Each record gives: clone size, J gene, V gene, CDR3 length, D gene, CDR3 DNA, CDR3 protein. D genes are given only for firm matches. Rows give clone size only sometimes, using once, few, many, or a class for an expanded clone.

size: .; J: TRBJ1-2; V: TRBV19; length: 14; D: TRBD1; DNA: TGTGCCAGTAGTATAGAACAGGGGCCCTATGGCTACACCTTC; CDR3: CASSIEQGPYGYTF
size: .; J: TRBJ2-1; V: TRBV18; length: 15; D: .; DNA: TGTGCCAGCTCACCAGGGGGGGCCGCCTACAATGAGCAGTTCTTC; CDR3: CASSPGGAAYNEQFF
size: .; J: TRBJ2-1; V: TRBV4-2; length: 16; D: .; DNA: TGTGCCAGCAGCCAAGAGGTCACTAGCTCCTACAATGAGCAGTTCTTC; CDR3: CASSQEVTSSYNEQFF
size: .; J: TRBJ2-3; V: TRBV5-1; length: 21; D: TRBD1; DNA: TGCGCCAGCAGCTCCACTTCGACAGGGGGCGAGCGGGTAGGTGACACAGATACGCAGTATTTT; CDR3: CASSSTSTGGERVGDTDTQYF
size: once; J: TRBJ1-1; V: TRBV28; length: 15; D: .; DNA: TGTGCCAGCAGTTTGGTGCAGTACCAGAACACTGAAGCTTTCTTT; CDR3: CASSLVQYQNTEAFF
size: .; J: TRBJ1-4; V: TRBV5-4; length: 15; D: .; DNA: TGTGCCAGCAGCAACCCAGGGGTTCCTAATGAAAAACTGTTTTTT; CDR3: CASSNPGVPNEKLFF
size: .; J: TRBJ1-4; V: TRBV11-2; length: 19; D: TRBD1; DNA: TGTGCCAGCAGCTTAGGGGCTACAGGGGGCCCTAGGAATAATGAAAAACTGTTTTTT; CDR3: CASSLGATGGPRNNEKLFF
size: .; J: TRBJ2-1; V: TRBV27; length: 14; D: .; DNA: TGTGCCAGCAGTTTAATGGGTCGCTACAATGAGCAGTTCTTC; CDR3: CASSLMGRYNEQFF
size: .; J: TRBJ1-2; V: TRBV5-3; length: 13; D: .; DNA: TGTGCCAGAAGCTTGGAGGGGCGAAATGGCTACACCTTC; CDR3: CARSLEGRNGYTF
size: once; J: TRBJ2-2; V: TRBV29-1; length: 16; D: TRBD1; DNA: TGCAGCGTTGAACTTTTGGACAGGGTCAACACCGGGGAGCTGTTTTTT; CDR3: CSVELLDRVNTGELFF
size: .; J: TRBJ2-2; V: TRBV7-6; length: 16; D: TRBD1; DNA: TGTGCCAGCAGCCGGACAGGCCCTCCGAACACCGGGGAGCTGTTTTTT; CDR3: CASSRTGPPNTGELFF
size: .; J: TRBJ1-2; V: TRBV11-2; length: 14; D: .; DNA: TGTGCCAGCAGCCTTTTAGGAGCTAACTATGGCTACACCTTC; CDR3: CASSLLGANYGYTF
size: .; J: TRBJ1-2; V: TRBV11-2; length: 13; D: TRBD1; DNA: TGTGCCAGCAGCTTAACAGGGGGCGGTGGCTACACCTTC; CDR3: CASSLTGGGGYTF
size: once; J: TRBJ2-2; V: TRBV19; length: 16; D: TRBD1; DNA: TGTGCCAGTAGTGGACAGGGGGCGAGGAACGCCGGGGAGCTGTTTTTT; CDR3: CASSGQGARNAGELFF
size: .; J: TRBJ1-6; V: TRBV5-4; length: 14; D: .; DNA: TGTGCCAGCAGCTTGGGGTCGGTTAATTCACCCCTCCACTTT; CDR3: CASSLGSVNSPLHF
size: .; J: TRBJ2-2; V: TRBV7-2; length: 15; D: TRBD1; DNA: TGTGCCAGCAGCTTACGGACAGGGGGCGGCGGGGAGCTGTTTTTT; CDR3: CASSLRTGGGGELFF
size: .; J: TRBJ2-2; V: TRBV5-5; length: 15; D: TRBD1; DNA: TGTGCCAGCAGACCCGGGACAGAAAACACCGGGGAGCTGTTTTTT; CDR3: CASRPGTENTGELFF
size: .; J: TRBJ2-3; V: TRBV9; length: 15; D: .; DNA: TGTGCCAGCAGCGTAGTAGCCTGGTACACAGATACGCAGTATTTT; CDR3: CASSVVAWYTDTQYF
size: .; J: TRBJ1-2; V: TRBV18; length: 15; D: TRBD1; DNA: TGTGCCAGCTCACTACAACAGGGGCCGCCAGGTGGCTACACCTTC; CDR3: CASSLQQGPPGGYTF
size: .; J: TRBJ2-3; V: TRBV7-2; length: 18; D: TRBD2; DNA: TGTGCCAGCAGCTTCAGACTAGCGGGCCACCGTCGCACAGATACGCAGTATTTT; CDR3: CASSFRLAGHRRTDTQYF
size: .; J: TRBJ1-2; V: TRBV18; length: 14; D: .; DNA: TGTGCCAGCTCCCCAGGACAAACCGAATATGGCTACACCTTC; CDR3: CASSPGQTEYGYTF
size: .; J: TRBJ1-5; V: TRBV6-1; length: 17; D: TRBD1; DNA: TGTGCCAGTAGAGAAAAGGGACAGAGCTATAGCAATCAGCCCCAGCATTTT; CDR3: CASREKGQSYSNQPQHF
size: .; J: TRBJ2-7; V: TRBV11-1; length: 14; D: .; DNA: TGTGCCAGCAGCCCCGGACCGGTAACCTACGAGCAGTACTTC; CDR3: CASSPGPVTYEQYF
size: .; J: TRBJ2-3; V: TRBV28; length: 18; D: TRBD2; DNA: TGTGCCAGCAGTTTATCAACAGGGCTTAGCGGGGTAACAGATACGCAGTATTTT; CDR3: CASSLSTGLSGVTDTQYF
size: .; J: TRBJ2-7; V: TRBV6-1; length: 19; D: .; DNA: TGTGCCAGCAGTGCCATTTGGGGACAGGCCGCGGCCGGCGGGGGGGAGCAGTACTTC; CDR3: CASSAIWGQAAAGGGEQYF
size: .; J: TRBJ1-1; V: TRBV6-5; length: 14; D: .; DNA: TGTGCCAGCAGCAACAGGGTCCCGAACACTGAAGCTTTCTTT; CDR3: CASSNRVPNTEAFF
size: .; J: TRBJ1-3; V: TRBV18; length: 14; D: TRBD1; DNA: TGTGCCAGCCACACAACAGGGGCGGGAAACACCATATATTTT; CDR3: CASHTTGAGNTIYF
size: .; J: TRBJ1-5; V: TRBV28; length: 13; D: .; DNA: TGTGCCAGCGTCCAAGGGGCCGGTCAGCCCCAGCATTTT; CDR3: CASVQGAGQPQHF
size: .; J: TRBJ2-3; V: TRBV11-3; length: 16; D: .; DNA: TGTGCCAGCAGCTTAGATGGTTCATTGAGCGCAGATACGCAGTATTTT; CDR3: CASSLDGSLSADTQYF
size: few; J: TRBJ1-4; V: TRBV7-2; length: 13; D: .; DNA: TGTGCCAGCAGCGGGGCCTTCGGTGAAAAACTGTTTTTT; CDR3: CASSGAFGEKLFF
size: .; J: TRBJ1-3; V: TRBV5-1; length: 15; D: .; DNA: TGCGCCAGCAGCGGATCACAGGTCTCTGGAAACACCATATATTTT; CDR3: CASSGSQVSGNTIYF
size: .; J: TRBJ2-2; V: TRBV5-1; length: 17; D: TRBD2; DNA: TGCGCCAGCAGCCCCCCTTGGACTAGCGCGGGCACCGGGGAGCTGTTTTTT; CDR3: CASSPPWTSAGTGELFF
size: .; J: TRBJ1-2; V: TRBV4-3; length: 17; D: TRBD1; DNA: TGCGCCAGCAGCCAAGATGCCGGACAGGGGTTTAACTATGGCTACACCTTC; CDR3: CASSQDAGQGFNYGYTF
size: .; J: TRBJ2-3; V: TRBV12-5; length: 14; D: .; DNA: TGTGCTAGTGGTTTGGACGGATCCACAGATACGCAGTATTTT; CDR3: CASGLDGSTDTQYF
size: .; J: TRBJ2-7; V: TRBV27; length: 15; D: TRBD1; DNA: TGTGCCAGCAGTGGGTCCGGGACAGGCTACTACGAGCAGTACTTC; CDR3: CASSGSGTGYYEQYF
size: .; J: TRBJ1-2; V: TRBV10-2; length: 15; D: TRBD1; DNA: TGCGCCAGCAGCCCCGGACAGGGAGCTAACTATGGCTACACCTTC; CDR3: CASSPGQGANYGYTF
size: .; J: TRBJ2-7; V: TRBV5-6; length: 14; D: TRBD1; DNA: TGTGCCAGCAGCGGCCCGGACAGGGGCTACGAGCAGTACTTC; CDR3: CASSGPDRGYEQYF
size: .; J: TRBJ2-7; V: TRBV7-2; length: 13; D: .; DNA: TGTGCCAGCAGCCCTCGGACAGCCTACGAGCAGTACTTC; CDR3: CASSPRTAYEQYF
size: .; J: TRBJ2-2; V: TRBV7-2; length: 15; D: TRBD2; DNA: TGTGCCAGCAGCATCACTAGCGCGGACACCGGGGAGCTGTTTTTT; CDR3: CASSITSADTGELFF
size: .; J: TRBJ1-2; V: TRBV27; length: 12; D: .; DNA: TGTGCCAGCAGTGCGGGAACTAGGGGCTACACCTTC; CDR3: CASSAGTRGYTF
size: .; J: TRBJ2-7; V: TRBV18; length: 15; D: TRBD2; DNA: TGTGCCAGCTCACAAACCCTAGCGGGGTCATACGAGCAGTACTTC; CDR3: CASSQTLAGSYEQYF
size: .; J: TRBJ2-2; V: TRBV4-3; length: 14; D: .; DNA: TGCGCCAGCAGCTCGCTTACAGCAAACGGGGAGCTGTTTTTT; CDR3: CASSSLTANGELFF
size: .; J: TRBJ2-5; V: TRBV7-3; length: 15; D: .; DNA: TGTGCCAGCAGCTTAGGGGACACCTTCGGGGAGACCCAGTACTTC; CDR3: CASSLGDTFGETQYF
size: few; J: TRBJ2-3; V: TRBV10-3; length: 16; D: .; DNA: TGTGCCATCAGTGAGCAGGAGGGGGGGAGCACAGATACGCAGTATTTT; CDR3: CAISEQEGGSTDTQYF
size: .; J: TRBJ2-5; V: TRBV6-5; length: 13; D: .; DNA: TGTGCCAGCAGTAGGGGACGGCAAGAGACCCAGTACTTC; CDR3: CASSRGRQETQYF